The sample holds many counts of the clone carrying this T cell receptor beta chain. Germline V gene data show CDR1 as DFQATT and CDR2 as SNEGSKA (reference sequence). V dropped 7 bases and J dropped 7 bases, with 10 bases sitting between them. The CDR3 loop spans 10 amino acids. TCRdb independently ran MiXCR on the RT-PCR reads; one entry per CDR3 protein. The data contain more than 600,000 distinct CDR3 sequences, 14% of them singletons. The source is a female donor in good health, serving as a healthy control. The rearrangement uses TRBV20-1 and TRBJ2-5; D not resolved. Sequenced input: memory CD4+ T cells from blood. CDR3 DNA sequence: TGCAGTGTCATGAAGGGGACCCAGTACTTC. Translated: CSVMKGTQYF.